This T cell receptor beta chain was sequenced for a study of blood T cell repertoires in COVID-19. This clone appeared a single time. Profiled with immunoSEQ multiplex PCR; TCRdb holds only in-frame clones, not every one. In the table there are roughly 410,000 clones, about 91% of which are singletons. Germline V gene sequence: CDR1 SGHRS, CDR2 YFSETQ. Trimming shortened V by 4 bases and J by 6 bases, and 14 bases separated the two germline ends. This CDR3 has 14 residues. The receptor comes from a woman aged 40 to 49 with COVID-19, enrolled during active disease. The sequenced sample consisted of peripheral blood. The chain couples TRBV5-1 to TRBJ1-5; the D is unclear. The DNA of the CDR3 is TGCGCCAGCAGCCCGGGAGCTACCCGTCAGCCCCAGCATTTT. It specifies CASSPGATRQPQHF.